Each of the 23 T cell receptor beta chains below was sequenced from the same sample in a study of T cells in Graves' hyperthyroidism and ophthalmopathy. TCR beta CDR3 region amplification was performed from RNA transcripts. Using the HTBI primer set, a first-round RT-PCR was run on the TCR CDR3. TCRdb reprocessed the multiplex PCR reads with MiXCR, giving one entry per CDR3 protein. The sample records hundreds of thousands of distinct CDR3 sequences, over 40% being singletons. Material: peripheral blood or thyroid tissue (not recorded which). All receptors come from an adult man with Graves' disease, either hyperthyroidism or ophthalmopathy (not recorded which).

This chain links TRBV7-9 with TRBJ1-1; TRBD1 matches 7 bases. Germline-derived CDR1 and CDR2 are SEHNR and FQNEAQ (reference sequence). This CDR3 has 16 amino acids. The junction had 10 bases not matched to a gene; V was cut back by 5 bases and J by 1 base. CDR3 sequence (DNA): TGTGCCAGCAGCCAAGATCGACAGGGCTGGAACACTGAAGCTTTCTTT. This sequence encodes CASSQDRQGWNTEAFF.

This clonotype was observed many times. One end of the junction fails to match germline, which may point to a read error. The V call is TRBV7-7, the J call TRBJ2-5, with 8 bases that match TRBD1. Germline loops: CDR1 SSHAT, CDR2 FNYEAQ (reference sequence). The CDR3 runs to 16 residues. The CDR3 DNA sequence: TGTGCTAGCAGCTTGACAGGGGCAGGATACCAAGAGACCCAGTACTTC. It encodes CASSLTGAGYQETQYF.

The chain joins TRBV20-1 to TRBJ1-1; no firm D call. CDR3 length: 14 residues. Germline CDR1 is DFQATT and CDR2 is SNEGSKA (reference sequence). Trimming removed 3 bases at V and 0 bases at J, with 11 bases between. The CDR3 nucleotides read TGCAGTGCTAGCAGATCCAGCATGAACACTGAAGCTTTCTTT. Encoded protein: CSASRSSMNTEAFF.

This clonotype was picked up a small number of times. This chain joins TRBV6-5 and TRBJ1-1, with 7 bases fitting TRBD1. Germline CDR1 and CDR2: MNHEY and SVGAGI. Trimming took 6 bases from V and 6 from J; bases not matched to a gene: 7. The CDR3 runs to 13 residues. CDR3 sequence (DNA): TGTGCCAGCAGGAGGGGGACAGTATCTGAAGCTTTCTTT. Protein sequence: CASRRGTVSEAFF.

About this clonotype: This likely comes from a read error, as the CDR3 has no conserved phenylalanine or tryptophan at its end. The limits of the CDR3 on the DNA are not certain, so only TCRdb's listed CDR3 is given. The V call is TRBV2, the J call TRBJ2-1. The germline V gene has CDR1 SNHLY and CDR2 FYNNEI. The CDR3 is made up of 8 amino acids, end residues included. The CDR3: CASSVGSI.

This clonotype has at least ten counts. The chain uses TRBV5-1 and TRBJ1-5; 10 bases line up with TRBD1. This CDR3 is 14 amino acids long. CDR1 SGHRS and CDR2 YFSETQ come from the germline V gene. The V and J ends lost 4 bases and 5 bases, in that order; junction bases with no gene match: 3. This CDR3 is CASSPTGGHQPQHF. The CDR3 DNA reads TGCGCCAGCAGCCCGACAGGGGGCCATCAGCCCCAGCATTTT.

V and J are TRBV5-5 and TRBJ2-7; 10 nucleotides agree with TRBD2. The V gene end was trimmed by 5 bases and the J gene end by 2 bases; junction bases not matched to a gene: 4. Germline loops: CDR1 SGHKS, CDR2 YYEKEE (reference sequence). CDR3 length: 14 amino acids. The DNA for the CDR3 is TGTGCCAGCAGTGGGACTAGCGCCGCCTACGAGCAGTACTTC. Protein: CASSGTSAAYEQYF. The full variable domain, with the rest looked up from reference TRBV5-5 and TRBJ2-7, is DAGVTQSPTHLIKTRGQQVTLRCSPISGHKSVSWYQQVLGQGPQFIFQYYEKEERGRGNFPDRFSARQFPNYSSELNVNALLLGDSALYLCASSGTSAAYEQYFGPGTRLTVT.

The chain employs TRBV9 and TRBJ2-5; D not resolved. V was shortened by 4 bases and J by 7 bases, with 11 bases between the two germline ends. Per the germline V gene, CDR1 is SGDLS and CDR2 is YYNGEE. The CDR3 loop spans 12 amino acids. The CDR3: CASSQVHGTQYF. Here the CDR3 DNA reads TGTGCCAGCAGCCAAGTACACGGGACCCAGTACTTC.

V gene TRBV29-1 combines with J gene TRBJ1-6, with 8 bases lining up with TRBD1. In germline, CDR1 is SQVTM, CDR2 ANQGSEA. Trimming took 1 base from V and 10 from J; bases not matched to a gene: 6. This CDR3 spans 14 amino acids. Here the CDR3 reads CSVEGTGRWSPLHF. CDR3 DNA sequence: TGCAGCGTTGAAGGGACAGGGAGATGGTCACCCCTCCACTTT.

At least ten counts were recorded for this clonotype. The J gene is TRBJ1-2, the V gene TRBV6-5; weak D call: TRBD1 (5 bases). Germline-derived CDR1 and CDR2 are MNHEY and SVGAGI. The CDR3 contains 13 residues. Trimming took 7 bases from V and 4 from J, leaving 13 bases between them. CDR3 in DNA: TGTGCCAGCATGTCAGGGAGGGGCTATGGCTACACCTTC. This translates into CASMSGRGYGYTF.

The V gene is TRBV20-1, the J gene TRBJ2-5; D unresolved. Germline V gene data show CDR1 as DFQATT and CDR2 as SNEGSKA (reference sequence). The CDR3 runs 11 residues. The CDR3 nucleotides read TGCAGCGCCGAGGCGGATGAGACCCAGTACTTC. This codes for CSAEADETQYF.

The chain joins TRBV2 to TRBJ1-3; perhaps TRBD1 as D (5 bases). This CDR3 has 15 amino acids. Per germline, CDR1 SNHLY and CDR2 FYNNEI. Trimming took 6 bases from V and 0 from J, leaving 12 bases between them. CDR3 region: CASRLDSSSGNTIYF. The CDR3 nucleotides read TGTGCCAGCAGACTAGACAGTAGCTCTGGAAACACCATATATTTT.

This rearrangement joins TRBV29-1 to TRBJ1-1, with 8 bases identical to TRBD1. There are 13 residues in the CDR3. The germline gives CDR1 SQVTM, CDR2 ANQGSEA. V shed 7 bases and J 1 base; nucleotides not matched to a gene: 5. This CDR3 reads CSAKQGENTEAFF. The CDR3 DNA reads as TGCAGCGCCAAACAGGGGGAGAACACTGAAGCTTTCTTT.

This clonotype was counted only a few times. This chain connects TRBV7-2 to TRBJ1-3; 7 bases map to TRBD1. The V gene end was trimmed by 4 bases and the J gene end by 4 bases; junction bases not matched to a gene: 7. Germline V lookup: CDR1 SGHTA, CDR2 FQGNSA. The CDR3 has 15 amino acids. CDR3 nucleotides: TGTGCCAGCAGCTGGCAGGGGGGGGTCGGAAACACCATATATTTT. Amino acids: CASSWQGGVGNTIYF. The entire variable domain, with the rest obtained from reference TRBV7-2 and TRBJ1-3, is as follows: GAGVSQSPSNKVTEKGKDVELRCDPISGHTALYWYRQSLGQGLEFLIYFQGNSAPDKSGLPSDRFSAERTGGSVSTLTIQRTQQEDSAVYLCASSWQGGVGNTIYFGEGSWLTVV.

J is TRBJ1-3 and V is TRBV29-1; weak D call: TRBD1 (6 bases). This CDR3 spans 12 amino acids. V lost 2 bases to trimming and J lost 7 bases, with 9 bases between them. Germline V gives CDR1 SQVTM, CDR2 ANQGSEA. DNA of the CDR3: TGCAGCGTTGAAAGGGGGGAGAACACCATATATTTT. It translates to CSVERGENTIYF. Combining the CDR3 with reference TRBV29-1 and TRBJ1-3 gives the whole variable domain SAVISQKPSRDICQRGTSLTIQCQVDSQVTMMFWYRQQPGQSLTLIATANQGSEATYESGFVIDKFPISRPNLTFSTLTVSNMSPEDSSIYLCSVERGENTIYFGEGSWLTVV.

The chain combines TRBV6-1 with TRBJ1-1; 11 nucleotides line up with TRBD1. The J segment lost 5 bases and the V segment lost 11 bases, leaving 13 bases of the junction unmatched. CDR3 size: 15 residues. Looked up from germline, CDR1 is MNHNS and CDR2 is SASEGT. CDR3 coding DNA: TGTGCCTGCACCAGTGGACAGGGGGCCAAAACTGAAGCTTTCTTT. Translating gives CACTSGQGAKTEAFF.

About this clonotype: A much larger clone lies a single base off, so this may be a read error. The chain has TRBV6-5 and TRBJ1-2, with TRBD1 matching over 8 bases. In germline, CDR1 is MNHEY, CDR2 SVGAGI. The CDR3 runs 12 residues. CDR3 in amino acids: CAISYRGDGYTF. In DNA, the CDR3 is TGTGCCATCAGTTACAGGGGGGATGGCTACACCTTC.

The chain carries TRBV7-9 and TRBJ2-1, with D tentatively TRBD1 or TRBD2 (5 bases each). CDR3 length: 12 residues. Trimming pared 3 bases from V and 7 bases from J, leaving 7 bases between. CDR1 and CDR2 from the germline V gene are SEHNR and FQNEAQ (reference sequence). The CDR3 loop reads CASSFEGNEQFF. CDR3 coding DNA: TGTGCCAGCAGCTTTGAGGGGAATGAGCAGTTCTTC. Full variable domain (rest looked up from reference TRBV7-9 and TRBJ2-1): DTGVSQNPRHKITKRGQNVTFRCDPISEHNRLYWYRQTLGQGPEFLTYFQNEAQLEKSRLLSDRFSAERPKGSFSTLEIQRTEQGDSAMYLCASSFEGNEQFFGPGTRLTVL.

This clonotype has ten or more counts. The genes are TRBV7-9 and TRBJ2-2; 9 bases align to TRBD1. Looked up from germline, CDR1 is SEHNR and CDR2 is FQNEAQ (reference sequence). This CDR3 comprises 16 residues. V was pared by 5 bases and J by 3 bases, with 7 bases of the junction left unmatched. This CDR3 reads CASSLLRTGDTGELFF. The CDR3 bases are TGTGCCAGCAGCCTCCTCCGGACAGGGGACACCGGGGAGCTGTTTTTT.

In its sample, this clonotype was seen a few times. The gene calls are TRBV5-6 and TRBJ1-5, with TRBD1 as a possible D gene (5 bases). The CDR3 is 16 residues long. Deletions cut 1 base from V and 6 bases from J, with 17 bases between. The germline V gene has CDR1 SGHDT and CDR2 YYEEEE. The CDR3 region is CASSLQKGKQIQPQHF. In DNA, the CDR3 is TGTGCCAGCAGCTTGCAGAAGGGGAAGCAGATTCAGCCCCAGCATTTT.

The gene calls are TRBV2 and TRBJ1-1, with 7 bases lining up with TRBD1. The CDR3 sequence is 16 residues long. Germline V gene data show CDR1 as SNHLY and CDR2 as FYNNEI. The junction had 14 bases not matched to a gene; V was cut back by 8 bases and J by 2 bases. This CDR3 reads CASSRLMTGTNTEAFF. CDR3 nucleotide sequence: TGTGCCAGCTCAAGATTGATGACAGGGACAAACACTGAAGCTTTCTTT.

The table lists this clonotype with many counts. This chain joins TRBV7-9 and TRBJ2-7; 9 nucleotides match TRBD1. From germline, CDR1 is SEHNR and CDR2 FQNEAQ (reference sequence). Trimming at V came to 5 bases and at J to 5 bases, leaving 7 bases not matched to a gene. The CDR3 spans 14 residues. The chain's CDR3 is CASSDTGTGNEQYF. CDR3 nucleotides: TGTGCCAGCAGCGACACCGGGACAGGGAACGAGCAGTACTTC.

This clonotype occurred a few times. V and J are TRBV7-2 and TRBJ1-3; D is possibly TRBD1 (6 bases). The ends were cut back, 1 base at V and 3 bases at J, with 13 bases in the middle. Germline V gives CDR1 SGHTA, CDR2 FQGNSA. This CDR3 is built from 16 residues. CDR3 protein: CASSLEGRGFGNTIYF. The CDR3 DNA is TGTGCCAGCAGCTTAGAGGGCAGGGGCTTTGGAAACACCATATATTTT.